This TCR beta chain appears in the sequencing data of a study of T cell repertoires in cytomegalovirus infection. Looking at the study overall: HLA-C-restricted CMV epitopes, recently identified, and well-studied HLA-B-restricted ones were used by the study. Study observations and caveats: Public TCR beta family frequency separated CMV-and-HLA carriers, including in an independent cohort.

This clonotype was seen at least ten times. The target antigen is unknown. With 4 bases clipped from V and 4 bases from J, the junction kept 8 bases outside the gene matches. This CDR3 region has 16 residues. Germline V gene sequence: CDR1 SGHTA, CDR2 FQGNSA. TCRdb re-called the reads with MiXCR, one entry per CDR3 protein. The repertoire consists of about 920,000 distinct CDR3 sequences, with about a third occurring once and the leading ten covering about 14%. This sequence joins TRBV7-2 and TRBJ2-1; TRBD2 aligns across 9 bases. The sample in question was cultured CD8+ T cells from PBMCs, obtained from culture after CMV antigen stimulation. The sequence was collected from a human donor in good health (CMV status not recorded). Some clones in this sample may be carry-over from other donors' samples. CDR3 amino acids: CASSSISGGPYNEQFF. CDR3 sequence (DNA): TGTGCCAGCAGCTCCATTAGCGGGGGCCCTTACAATGAGCAGTTCTTC.